The 28 T cell receptor beta chains in this list originate from one sample, sequenced in a study of cytomegalovirus exposure and HLA in healthy donors. The primer mix had 60 Vbeta and 13 Jbeta primers. TCRdb's table, derived via immunoSEQ multiplex PCR, lists solely in-frame clones and lacks some. The data show about 130,000 clones, approximately 84% seen once. The sequenced material came from PBMCs. The origin of the receptors is a boy younger than 10 in good health and CMV-seronegative.

The chain uses TRBV19 and TRBJ1-6; D is perhaps TRBD1 (5 bases). CDR1 and CDR2 (germline): LNHDA, SQIVND (reference sequence). The CDR3 is 15 amino acids. V shed 5 bases and J shed 9 bases, with 17 bases lying between them. The CDR3 protein is CASSPDRRLGSPLHF. The CDR3 DNA reads as TGTGCCAGTAGTCCCGACAGAAGGTTGGGTTCACCCCTCCACTTT.

This clone was seen more than once but under ten times. CDR3 loop: CASSSNTDSSSSPQYF. The CDR3 region has the DNA TGTGCCAGCAGTTCCAACACGGACTCGTCATCCTCCCCGCAGTATTTT. V gene TRBV6-5 combines with J gene TRBJ2-3, with D maybe TRBD2 (5 bases). Germline V CDR1 and CDR2: MNHEY, SVGAGI. The CDR3 length is 16 residues. Deletions cut 4 bases from V and 10 bases from J, with 24 bases between.

This chain joins TRBV7-2 and TRBJ2-7; D possibly corresponds to TRBD1 (6 bases). V lost 3 bases and J 3 bases, leaving 12 bases between the germline ends. Germline V gene lookup returns CDR1 SGHTA and CDR2 FQGNSA. The CDR3 spans 14 residues. The CDR3 spells CASSFKRGIYEQYF. CDR3 coding DNA: TGTGCCAGCAGCTTTAAGAGGGGGATCTACGAGCAGTACTTC.

The chain joins TRBV4-3 to TRBJ2-3; TRBD1 agrees at 8 bases. The CDR3 spans 17 residues. Germline values: CDR1 LGHNA, CDR2 YSLEER. Trimming took 0 bases from V and 2 from J; bases not matched to a gene: 7. The DNA of the CDR3 is TGCGCCAGCAGCCAAGATCGGACAGGGACCATCACAGATACGCAGTATTTT. Amino acids: CASSQDRTGTITDTQYF.

The count of this clone is one. V gene TRBV11-2 combines with J gene TRBJ2-1; 7 bases map to TRBD1. Trimming took 0 bases from V and 4 from J; bases not matched to a gene: 6. In germline, CDR1 is SGHAT, CDR2 FQNNGV. The CDR3 extends over 16 amino acids. CDR3 residues: CASSLDMAGGYNEQFF. In DNA form, the CDR3 reads TGTGCCAGCAGCTTAGATATGGCAGGGGGATACAATGAGCAGTTCTTC.

A single count supports this clone. V is TRBV13 and J is TRBJ1-2, with a weak D call TRBD1 (5 bases). CDR1 PRHDT and CDR2 FYEKMQ come from the germline V gene (reference sequence). V lost 0 bases, J lost 6 bases, and 11 bases lay in between. CDR3 length: 14 residues. The DNA of the CDR3 is TGTGCCAGCAGCTTAGGAGGGCCAGGGCATGGCTACACCTTC. It translates to CASSLGGPGHGYTF.

The J gene is TRBJ2-1, the V gene TRBV5-5, with unresolved D. Germline assignment: CDR1 SGHKS and CDR2 YYEKEE (reference sequence). V dropped 0 bases and J dropped 0 bases, with 7 bases sitting between them. This CDR3 is 15 amino acids long. The CDR3 sequence is CASSLDRSSYNEQFF. CDR3 DNA sequence: TGTGCCAGCAGCTTGGACCGTAGCTCCTACAATGAGCAGTTCTTC.

The genes are TRBV5-1 and TRBJ2-1; 10 bases are shared with TRBD2. The CDR3 spans 18 residues. Germline CDR1 SGHRS, CDR2 YFSETQ. The trim removed 0 bases at V and 4 bases at J, leaving 10 bases unmatched. CDR3 sequence (DNA): TGCGCCAGCAGCTTGGAAGGTTCTAGCGGGGGATATTACAATGAGCAGTTCTTC. Protein product: CASSLEGSSGGYYNEQFF.

The chain joins TRBV11-3 to TRBJ2-2, with a tentative D call TRBD2 (7 bases). Trimming pared 3 bases from V and 4 bases from J, leaving 9 bases between. This CDR3 comprises 14 residues. Per germline, CDR1 SGHNT and CDR2 YENEEA. The CDR3 spells CASSLGGGTGELFF. In DNA form, the CDR3 reads TGTGCCAGCAGCTTGGGAGGGGGCACCGGGGAGCTGTTTTTT.

The chain combines TRBV6-6 with TRBJ2-7, with D possibly matching TRBD1 (5 bases). The germline gives CDR1 MNHNY, CDR2 SVGAGI (reference sequence). CDR3 length equals 12 residues. With 5 bases removed from V and 9 bases from J, the gap between germline ends came to 14 bases. In DNA, the CDR3 is TGTGCCAGCAGTCAGGGCTCAGGAAGGCAGTACGTC. Residues: CASSQGSGRQYV.

The chain links TRBV7-3 to TRBJ1-1, with a tentative D call TRBD1 (6 bases). This CDR3 is built from 17 residues. Germline CDR1 is SGHTA and CDR2 is FQGTGA. The V and J ends lost 0 bases and 6 bases respectively, with 20 bases between them. The CDR3 loop reads CASSLTSNKGGGAEAFF. The CDR3 DNA follows: TGTGCCAGCAGCTTAACGTCCAACAAGGGAGGGGGGGCTGAAGCTTTCTTT.

The chain joins TRBV18 to TRBJ1-3; D unresolved. Germline V gene data show CDR1 as KGHSH and CDR2 as LQKENI. V was clipped by 3 bases and J by 6 bases, with 12 bases between them. The CDR3 spans 14 residues. The CDR3 region is CASSPGNQENTIYF. CDR3 nucleotides: TGTGCCAGCTCACCTGGTAATCAGGAAAACACCATATATTTT.

In its sample, this clone was seen a few times. This rearrangement joins TRBV27 to TRBJ1-2, with D perhaps TRBD1 (5 bases). This CDR3 spans 15 amino acids. Germline V CDR1 and CDR2: MNHEY, SMNVEV (reference sequence). The V and J ends lost 5 bases and 7 bases respectively, with 20 bases between them. The CDR3 loop is CASSPTAGQQSGYTF. For the CDR3, the DNA is TGTGCCAGCAGTCCCACGGCGGGGCAGCAGTCTGGCTACACCTTC.

The chain recombines TRBV29-1 with TRBJ1-1; TRBD1 matches 7 bases. The CDR3 is 13 residues long. CDR1 is SQVTM and CDR2 is ANQGSEA in the germline V gene. Losses at the gene ends were 8 bases for V and 1 base for J; bases not matched to a gene: 7. CDR3 in amino acids: CSTRQGWNTEAFF. The CDR3 bases are TGCAGCACGAGACAGGGATGGAACACTGAAGCTTTCTTT.

The rearrangement joins TRBV6-6 to TRBJ2-1; D perhaps matches TRBD2 (6 bases). Per the germline V gene, CDR1 is MNHNY and CDR2 is SVGAGI (reference sequence). With 11 bases removed from V and 6 bases from J, the gap between germline ends came to 14 bases. The CDR3 extends over 12 amino acids. CDR3 sequence (DNA): TGTGCCTCGGGGCGGGAAGGCAATGAGCAGTTCTTC. Translation: CASGREGNEQFF.

V gene TRBV5-1 combines with J gene TRBJ1-2; TRBD1 might be the D (5 bases). In germline, CDR1 is SGHRS, CDR2 YFSETQ. Deletions cut 6 bases from V and 7 bases from J, with 22 bases between. The CDR3 totals 15 residues. The CDR3: CASTPTIGVSSGYTF. The CDR3 DNA follows: TGCGCCAGCACGCCTACGATAGGGGTATCAAGTGGCTACACCTTC.

The chain uses TRBV18 and TRBJ2-6; 7 nucleotides agree with TRBD1. CDR3 length equals 19 residues. Germline assignment: CDR1 KGHSH and CDR2 LQKENI. J gave up 1 base and V 3 bases, and 12 bases lay outside the gene matches. CDR3 DNA: TGTGCCAGCTCACCGAACTACAGGGGAATCCAGTCTGGGGCCAACGTCCTGACTTTC. Translating it yields CASSPNYRGIQSGANVLTF. Together with reference TRBV18 and TRBJ2-6, the CDR3 gives the full variable domain: NAGVMQNPRHLVRRRGQEARLRCSPMKGHSHVYWYRQLPEEGLKFMVYLQKENIIDESGMPKERFSAEFPKEGPSILRIQQVVRGDSAAYFCASSPNYRGIQSGANVLTFGAGSRLTVL.

The rearrangement uses TRBV4-2 and TRBJ2-7; weak D call: TRBD1 (5 bases). The ends were cut back, 0 bases at V and 0 bases at J, with 9 bases in the middle. The CDR3 spans 15 residues. Germline-derived CDR1 and CDR2 are LGHNA and YNFKEQ. In nucleotides, the CDR3 is TGTGCCAGCAGCCAAGACCAGGGTAGCTCCTACGAGCAGTACTTC. This encodes CASSQDQGSSYEQYF.

This sequence joins TRBV6-5 and TRBJ2-7, with a weak D call TRBD2 (5 bases). From germline, CDR1 is MNHEY and CDR2 SVGAGI. This CDR3 contains 14 residues. The ends were cut back, 2 bases at V and 7 bases at J, with 15 bases in the middle. CDR3 amino acids: CASSYQTAVGEQYF. The DNA of the CDR3 is TGTGCCAGCAGTTACCAAACAGCGGTGGGGGAGCAGTACTTC.

This chain uses TRBV21-1 with TRBJ2-7; the table's D call, TRBD2, has no DNA check behind it. TRBV21-1 is annotated as a pseudogene. The CDR3 sequence is 14 residues long. The CDR3 DNA follows: TGTGCCAGGAACGGGGGTAGGAGCTCCTACGAGCAGTACGTC. It translates to CARNGGRSSYEQYV.

The chain combines TRBV29-1 with TRBJ2-3; tentative D call: TRBD1 (5 bases). The CDR3 has 14 amino acids. Germline-derived CDR1 and CDR2 are SQVTM and ANQGSEA. Trimming shortened V by 4 bases and J by 4 bases, and 15 bases separated the two germline ends. The CDR3, as DNA: TGCAGCGTTGGGGGTGGGGCGGATCCAGATACGCAGTATTTT. It translates to CSVGGGADPDTQYF.

The rearrangement joins TRBV7-2 to TRBJ2-3, with 10 bases lining up with TRBD2. Germline V gene lookup returns CDR1 SGHTA and CDR2 FQGNSA. The V and J ends lost 5 bases and 2 bases, in that order; junction bases with no gene match: 7. The CDR3 is made up of 16 amino acids. In DNA, the CDR3 is TGTGCCAGCAGCAAGAGCGGGGGGGGATACACAGATACGCAGTATTTT. Amino acids: CASSKSGGGYTDTQYF.

Of note for this clone: The junction differs from germline at one of its ends, possibly a read error. The chain has TRBV7-9 and TRBJ2-7, with a possible D match to TRBD2 (5 bases). CDR3 size: 14 residues. Germline V gene sequence: CDR1 SEHNR, CDR2 FQNEAQ (reference sequence). CDR3 region: CSSSSVGDSYEQYF. The CDR3 DNA reads as TGTTCCAGCAGCTCGGTGGGAGACTCCTACGAGCAGTACTTC.

This sequence joins TRBV6-5 and TRBJ2-7; D may be TRBD1 (5 bases). Germline-derived CDR1 and CDR2 are MNHEY and SVGAGI. Trimming stripped 0 bases from V and 2 bases from J, with 8 bases between. The CDR3 has 14 amino acids. CDR3 in DNA: TGTGCCAGCAGTTACTCCACAGGTACCTACGAGCAGTACTTC. Translated, it gives CASSYSTGTYEQYF.

The chain joins TRBV7-2 to TRBJ2-1; D is unclear. V dropped 10 bases and J dropped 7 bases, with 20 bases sitting between them. The CDR3 consists of 14 residues. Germline V gene lookup returns CDR1 SGHTA and CDR2 FQGNSA. CDR3 in amino acids: CATKASSGWNEQFF. The CDR3 bases are TGTGCCACCAAGGCATCGTCGGGTTGGAATGAGCAGTTCTTC.

V usage is TRBV5-1 and J usage is TRBJ2-3; TRBD2 agrees at 15 bases. CDR1 is SGHRS, CDR2 YFSETQ, per germline. V shed 4 bases and J 5 bases; nucleotides not matched to a gene: 8. The CDR3 covers 17 residues. The CDR3 region has the DNA TGCGCCAGCAGCCTTCGGACTAGCGGGAGGGCCGGAGATACGCAGTATTTT. Protein sequence: CASSLRTSGRAGDTQYF.

Remarks on this clone: A junction boundary mismatches the germline segment, possibly from a read error. The chain links TRBV7-9 to TRBJ2-6; possibly TRBD2 for D (6 bases). The CDR3 is 16 amino acids. Germline V gene data show CDR1 as SEHNR and CDR2 as FQNEAQ (reference sequence). The CDR3 sequence is CSSSPSGGSGANVLTF. In DNA form, the CDR3 reads TGTTCCAGCAGCCCCTCAGGAGGGTCTGGGGCCAACGTCCTGACTTTC.

This clone was seen more than once but under ten times. The chain links TRBV7-2 to TRBJ2-7; D remains unclear. Trimming shortened V by 0 bases and J by 7 bases, and 10 bases separated the two germline ends. The CDR3 has 13 residues. From germline, CDR1 is SGHTA and CDR2 FQGNSA. For the CDR3, the DNA is TGTGCCAGCAGCTTAGCCTTTCTTGGAGAGCAGTACGTC. Protein product: CASSLAFLGEQYV.